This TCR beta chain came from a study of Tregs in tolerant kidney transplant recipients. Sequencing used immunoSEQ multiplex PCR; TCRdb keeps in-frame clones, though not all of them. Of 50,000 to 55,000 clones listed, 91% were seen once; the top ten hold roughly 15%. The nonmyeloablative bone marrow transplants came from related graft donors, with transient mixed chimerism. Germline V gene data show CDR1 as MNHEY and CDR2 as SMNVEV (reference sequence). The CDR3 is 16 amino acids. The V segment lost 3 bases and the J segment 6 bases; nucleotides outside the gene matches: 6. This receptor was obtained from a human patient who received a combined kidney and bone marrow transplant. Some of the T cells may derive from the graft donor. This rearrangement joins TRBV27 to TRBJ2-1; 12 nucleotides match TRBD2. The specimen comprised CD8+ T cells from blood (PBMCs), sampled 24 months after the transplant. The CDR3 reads CASSFLLAGGLNEQFF. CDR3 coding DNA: TGTGCCAGCAGTTTTCTCCTAGCGGGAGGGCTCAATGAGCAGTTCTTC.